The 31 T cell receptor beta chains reported below all come from one sample, sequenced in a study of blood T cell repertoires in COVID-19. Here immunoSEQ multiplex PCR was the method, and the copy in TCRdb shows in-frame clones only, minus some. The data contain roughly 220,000 clones, 80% to 90% of them singletons. The sample consisted of PBMCs or T cells enriched from blood (not recorded which). The receptors stem from a woman aged 40 to 49 with acute COVID-19.

V gene TRBV7-2 combines with J gene TRBJ2-2; D remains ambiguous. Per the germline V gene, CDR1 is SGHTA and CDR2 is FQGNSA. The CDR3 totals 14 residues. Trimming took 5 bases from V and 7 from J, leaving 14 bases between them. CDR3 residues: CASSTSRGNGELFF. The CDR3 DNA reads as TGTGCCAGCAGCACCTCTAGAGGCAACGGGGAGCTGTTTTTT.

V gene TRBV6-1 combines with J gene TRBJ2-1, with TRBD2 matching over 12 bases. The V segment lost 4 bases and the J segment 3 bases; nucleotides outside the gene matches: 10. Germline loops: CDR1 MNHNS, CDR2 SASEGT. The CDR3 extends over 18 amino acids. The CDR3 DNA follows: TGTGCCAGCAGTGTCGGGACAGCACTAGCGGGAGGCTACAATGAGCAGTTCTTC. As protein: CASSVGTALAGGYNEQFF.

This sequence joins TRBV18 and TRBJ2-3; TRBD2 is a possible D gene (5 bases). The CDR3 loop spans 13 amino acids. Germline V CDR1 and CDR2: KGHSH, LQKENI. Trimming removed 2 bases from V and 9 bases from J, with 12 bases in between. This CDR3 reads CASSPSDSLTQYF. The CDR3 nucleotides read TGTGCCAGCTCACCATCGGACTCTTTGACGCAGTATTTT.

The rearrangement links TRBV7-7 to TRBJ2-2, with 10 bases identical to TRBD1. The CDR3 sequence is 15 residues long. The germline gives CDR1 SSHAT, CDR2 FNYEAQ (reference sequence). After removal of 6 bases from V and 4 bases from J, the junction contained 5 bases not matched to a gene. CDR3 in amino acids: CASSRQGAGTGELFF. In DNA form, the CDR3 reads TGTGCCAGCAGTCGACAGGGGGCAGGCACCGGGGAGCTGTTTTTT.

The chain employs TRBV28 and TRBJ2-1; D may be TRBD1 (6 bases). Trimming took 5 bases from V and 1 from J, leaving 15 bases between them. Looked up from germline, CDR1 is MDHEN and CDR2 is SYDVKM. The CDR3 contains 16 residues. CDR3 region: CASSPTGTSSYNEQFF. The DNA for the CDR3 is TGTGCCAGCAGTCCCACCGGGACATCTTCCTACAATGAGCAGTTCTTC.

The chain carries TRBV28 and TRBJ2-2; 9 bases agree with TRBD1. The CDR3 contains 15 residues. With 11 bases clipped from V and 5 bases from J, the junction kept 12 bases outside the gene matches. CDR1 is MDHEN and CDR2 is SYDVKM in the germline V gene. The CDR3 DNA reads as TGTGCCTCTCTCCGGGACAGGGCAGTTACCGGGGAGCTGTTTTTT. It yields the protein CASLRDRAVTGELFF.

This chain connects TRBV28 to TRBJ1-2; D possibly corresponds to TRBD1 (6 bases). Germline CDR1 MDHEN, CDR2 SYDVKM. With 1 base removed from V and 8 bases from J, the gap between germline ends came to 14 bases. The CDR3 has 14 amino acids. CDR3 region: CASSLLGGGQGYTF. The DNA of the CDR3 is TGTGCCAGCAGTTTATTAGGGGGTGGTCAGGGCTACACCTTC.

The chain carries TRBV5-1 and TRBJ1-6; the match to TRBD1 covers 8 bases. Germline trimming cut 3 bases from V and 11 bases from J; bases unmatched to any gene: 13. The CDR3 has 16 residues. The germline V gene encodes CDR1 SGHRS and CDR2 YFSETQ. The CDR3 coding sequence is TGCGCCAGCAGCTCAGGGGGCGCGCAGGTTATGGCACCCCTCCACTTT. This codes for CASSSGGAQVMAPLHF.

The V gene is TRBV7-8, the J gene TRBJ1-1, with unresolved D. Germline CDR1 reads SGHVS; CDR2 reads FQNEAQ. This CDR3 is 14 amino acids long. Trimming took 6 bases from V and 0 from J, leaving 11 bases between them. CDR3 nucleotides: TGTGCCAGCAGTTCAACTTCTATGAACACTGAAGCTTTCTTT. Protein: CASSSTSMNTEAFF.

This clone was counted only a few times. This rearrangement joins TRBV7-2 to TRBJ2-7; D ambiguous. The V end lost 1 base, the J end lost 4 bases, and 11 bases lay between the germline ends. The germline V gene encodes CDR1 SGHTA and CDR2 FQGNSA. The CDR3 is 14 amino acids. CDR3 sequence (DNA): TGTGCCAGCAGCTTAGGAGTTCACGGGTACGAGCAGTACTTC. It codes for CASSLGVHGYEQYF.

The V and J genes are TRBV5-1 and TRBJ1-2; D gene ambiguous. CDR1 is SGHRS, CDR2 YFSETQ, per germline. This CDR3 contains 13 residues. The V gene lost 4 bases and the J gene lost 2 bases, with 9 bases spanning the gap. CDR3 loop: CASSPNLNYGYTF. As DNA, the CDR3 is TGCGCCAGCAGCCCGAACTTAAACTATGGCTACACCTTC. The full variable domain, in which reference TRBV5-1 and TRBJ1-2 provide the parts outside the CDR3, is KAGVTQTPRYLIKTRGQQVTLSCSPISGHRSVSWYQQTPGQGLQFLFEYFSETQRNKGNFPGRFSGRQFSNSRSEMNVSTLELGDSALYLCASSPNLNYGYTFGSGTRLTVV.

CDR3 bases: TGTGCCAGCAGTGAAAGAGTGAACGGTGGTGGAGAGACCCAGTACTTC. It specifies CASSERVNGGGETQYF. V and J are TRBV2 and TRBJ2-5; D is uncertain. The CDR3 is 16 residues long. CDR1 is SNHLY and CDR2 is FYNNEI in the germline V gene. Trimming removed 2 bases from V and 4 bases from J, with 17 bases in between.

This clone was seen many times. This chain joins TRBV19 and TRBJ2-7, with 9 bases identical to TRBD1. The CDR3 is 14 residues long. Germline assignment: CDR1 LNHDA and CDR2 SQIVND (reference sequence). V lost 6 bases and J lost 6; bases outside the gene matches: 9. In nucleotides, the CDR3 is TGTGCCAGTAGGCCAGCGGGACAGGGCGGCGAGCAGTACTTC. Translating gives CASRPAGQGGEQYF.

V usage is TRBV7-2 and J usage is TRBJ2-1; 7 bases agree with TRBD1. Germline V CDR1 and CDR2: SGHTA, FQGNSA. V lost 6 bases to trimming and J lost 7 bases; unmatched junction nucleotides: 6. This CDR3 region has 13 residues. The chain's CDR3 is CASSSLQGNEQFF. The CDR3 bases are TGTGCCAGCAGTTCTTTACAGGGGAATGAGCAGTTCTTC.

The chain employs TRBV7-2 and TRBJ2-2; a weak D match, TRBD2 (5 bases). Germline CDR1 is SGHTA and CDR2 is FQGNSA. The CDR3 is 14 residues long. Trimming left V 3 bases short and J 5 bases short, with 10 bases between. CDR3 nucleotides: TGTGCCAGCAGCTTGCGGACTGGAACCGGGGAGCTGTTTTTT. This gives the protein CASSLRTGTGELFF.

The rearrangement joins TRBV7-8 to TRBJ2-7, with 9 bases fitting TRBD2. Per germline, CDR1 SGHVS and CDR2 FQNEAQ. This CDR3 contains 16 residues. J was trimmed by 6 bases and V by 4 bases; bases with no gene match: 13. DNA for the CDR3: TGTGCCAGCAGCTGGGCCCCAGCGGGAGGAAGAGGCGAGCAGTACTTC. It yields the protein CASSWAPAGGRGEQYF.

This chain uses TRBV28 with TRBJ1-6; 7 bases fit TRBD1. The CDR3 is made up of 20 amino acids. Per the germline V gene, CDR1 is MDHEN and CDR2 is SYDVKM. Losses at the gene ends were 1 base for V and 0 bases for J; bases not matched to a gene: 12. The CDR3 bases are TGTGCCAGCAGTTTATCGGACAGGAGGTCTGGGAGCTCCTATAATTCACCCCTCCACTTT. Protein sequence: CASSLSDRRSGSSYNSPLHF.

The rearrangement uses TRBV28 and TRBJ2-1; 10 bases are a match to TRBD2. The CDR3 sequence is 15 residues long. The V segment lost 7 bases and the J segment 5 bases; nucleotides outside the gene matches: 8. CDR1 is MDHEN and CDR2 is SYDVKM in the germline V gene. The chain's CDR3 is CASTLPGLANNEQFF. The CDR3 region has the DNA TGTGCCAGCACCCTTCCGGGACTAGCGAACAATGAGCAGTTCTTC.

The rearrangement joins TRBV19 to TRBJ1-1; 9 bases line up with TRBD1. Unmatched junction bases numbered 7, after V lost 6 bases and J lost 5 bases. There are 14 residues in the CDR3. The germline V gene has CDR1 LNHDA and CDR2 SQIVND (reference sequence). DNA for the CDR3: TGTGCCAGTAGCGTTTACAGGGGGCGGACTGAAGCTTTCTTT. Its translation: CASSVYRGRTEAFF.

The gene calls are TRBV19 and TRBJ2-1, with a possible D match to TRBD1 (6 bases). Germline lookup yields CDR1 LNHDA and CDR2 SQIVND (reference sequence). V was pared by 6 bases and J by 7 bases, with 7 bases between. The CDR3 spans 11 residues. Here the CDR3 reads CASSRGNEQFF. DNA of the CDR3: TGTGCCAGTAGCAGGGGTAATGAGCAGTTCTTC.

The chain has TRBV28 and TRBJ1-2; TRBD1 is a possible D gene (6 bases). V gave up 1 base and J gave up 4 bases, with 10 bases separating them. The CDR3 has 14 amino acids. Germline V CDR1 and CDR2: MDHEN, SYDVKM. The CDR3 spells CASSLLKQGYGYTF. CDR3 sequence (DNA): TGTGCCAGCAGTTTATTAAAACAGGGCTATGGCTACACCTTC.

The genes are TRBV7-2 and TRBJ1-5, with TRBD1 identical over 7 bases. Germline V gene lookup returns CDR1 SGHTA and CDR2 FQGNSA. The ends lost 5 bases at V and 0 bases at J; junction bases unmatched: 13. The CDR3 is made up of 18 amino acids. The CDR3 nucleotides are TGTGCCAGCAGCCGGGACAGCTTAACTATTTATAGCAATCAGCCCCAGCATTTT. Its translation is CASSRDSLTIYSNQPQHF.

As for this clone: Compared with germline, one end of the junction differs, possibly owing to a read error. This chain joins TRBV7-3 and TRBJ2-2, with 8 bases matching TRBD1. The CDR3 has 17 residues. CDR1 is SGHTA, CDR2 FQGTGA, per germline. The CDR3 spells CASSLRPGGAKTGELFF. In DNA, the CDR3 is TGTGCCAGCAGCTTAAGGCCAGGGGGCGCGAAAACCGGGGAGCTGTTTTTT.

CDR3 in DNA: TGTGCCAGCTTGAGACAGGAGACCACTGAAGCTTTCTTT. This encodes CASLRQETTEAFF. The chain recombines TRBV6-5 with TRBJ1-1; a possible D gene is TRBD1 (6 bases). The germline V gene has CDR1 MNHEY and CDR2 SVGAGI. The V end was cut by 8 bases, the J end by 4 bases, with 14 bases between. The CDR3 runs to 13 residues.

This chain links TRBV28 with TRBJ1-5, with a possible D match to TRBD1 (6 bases). The CDR3 runs 15 residues. V lost 8 bases, J lost 0 bases, and 14 bases lay in between. The germline V gene encodes CDR1 MDHEN and CDR2 SYDVKM. The CDR3, as DNA: TGTGCCAGCTGGGACACCCCATATAGCAATCAGCCCCAGCATTTT. Protein sequence: CASWDTPYSNQPQHF.

V gene TRBV5-1 combines with J gene TRBJ2-7; D is perhaps TRBD2 (7 bases). CDR3 size: 15 residues. Trimming cost V 0 bases and J 2 bases, with 12 bases left between them. Germline-derived CDR1 and CDR2 are SGHRS and YFSETQ. The CDR3 region is CASSLVGGAAYEQYF. As DNA, the CDR3 is TGCGCCAGCAGCTTGGTTGGGGGGGCCGCCTACGAGCAGTACTTC.

This clone was seen more than once but under ten times. V is TRBV11-2 and J is TRBJ1-1; possible D gene TRBD1, 5 bases. Germline V gene data show CDR1 as SGHAT and CDR2 as FQNNGV. This CDR3 has 13 residues. With 0 bases removed from V and 6 bases from J, the gap between germline ends came to 8 bases. CDR3 region: CASSLEQGAEAFF. CDR3 nucleotides: TGTGCCAGCAGCTTAGAGCAGGGCGCTGAAGCTTTCTTT. Filled out from reference TRBV11-2 and TRBJ1-1, the complete variable domain reads EAGVAQSPRYKIIEKRQSVAFWCNPISGHATLYWYQQILGQGPKLLIQFQNNGVVDDSQLPKDRFSAERLKGVDSTLKIQPAKLEDSAVYLCASSLEQGAEAFFGQGTRLTVV.

V and J are TRBV2 and TRBJ2-1; 10 bases align to TRBD2. V shed 6 bases, J shed 4 bases, and the junction held 3 bases outside the gene matches. The CDR3 consists of 14 residues. Germline V gene lookup returns CDR1 SNHLY and CDR2 FYNNEI. Written as DNA, the CDR3 is TGTGCCAGCAGCAGGACTAGCGGTTACAATGAGCAGTTCTTC. It translates to CASSRTSGYNEQFF.

CDR3 residues: CASSLGSGQTYGYTF. CDR3 coding DNA: TGTGCCAGCAGTCTCGGATCGGGACAGACTTATGGCTACACCTTC. The rearrangement uses TRBV28 and TRBJ1-2; TRBD1 agrees at 7 bases. With 5 bases clipped from V and 5 bases from J, the junction kept 11 bases outside the gene matches. The CDR3 is made up of 15 amino acids. Germline lookup yields CDR1 MDHEN and CDR2 SYDVKM.

The chain couples TRBV6-1 to TRBJ2-2; D possibly corresponds to TRBD1 (5 bases). In germline, CDR1 is MNHNS, CDR2 SASEGT. V lost 3 bases and J 6 bases, leaving 11 bases between the germline ends. The CDR3 extends over 14 amino acids. The CDR3 DNA reads TGTGCCAGCAGTGAGGGGCATAAGGCCGGGGAGCTGTTTTTT. This codes for CASSEGHKAGELFF.

The chain uses TRBV13 and TRBJ2-5, with a tentative D call TRBD2 (5 bases). V lost 6 bases and J 4 bases, leaving 15 bases between the germline ends. CDR1 is PRHDT and CDR2 is FYEKMQ in the germline V gene (reference sequence). The CDR3 totals 14 residues. CDR3 sequence (DNA): TGTGCCAGCAGGGACGGCGGGCTTGGAGAGACCCAGTACTTC. Its protein product is CASRDGGLGETQYF.